This T cell receptor beta chain is from a study of T-cell reconstitution after alpha-beta-depleted transplantation in children. The authors prepared the TCRbeta library with unique molecular identifiers. Each CDR3 protein gets one entry after TCRdb re-called the PCR reads with MiXCR. The repertoire includes about 260,000 distinct CDR3 sequences, 11% of them detected once, and 20% to 25% sits in the top ten. General observations from the study: As was reported, about two months after transplant, alpha-beta T cells came from several hundred expanded graft clones.

This clonotype appeared a few times. Its antigen is still unknown. The source was peripheral blood, collected 180 days after TCRalphabeta/CD19-depleted stem cell transplant. This TCR derives from a male patient aged 2 to 10 who had a stem cell transplant for chronic granulomatous disease, so the T cells may come from the graft donor.

The CDR3 sequence: CASSLNQGGDEQYF. Written as DNA, the CDR3 is TGTGCCAGCAGCTTAAACCAGGGGGGGGACGAGCAGTACTTC. The rearrangement uses TRBV7-9 and TRBJ2-7; tentatively, D is TRBD1 or TRBD2 (7 bases each). The CDR3 contains 14 residues. Trimming took 2 bases from V and 5 from J, leaving 13 bases between them. Germline CDR1 SEHNR, CDR2 FQNEAQ (reference sequence).